This T cell receptor (beta chain) was captured by sequencing in a study of cytomegalovirus exposure and HLA in healthy donors. Both 60 Vbeta primers and 13 Jbeta primers went into the PCR. Sequencing used immunoSEQ multiplex PCR; TCRdb keeps in-frame clones, though not all of them. The data contain around 120,000 clones, approximately 80% of them singletons. The CDR3 runs 16 residues. V was clipped by 3 bases and J by 1 base; unmatched bases: 6. Germline CDR1 SGHTA, CDR2 FQGNSA. The rearrangement uses TRBV7-2 and TRBJ2-3, with 8 bases fitting TRBD1. Sequencing was carried out using PBMCs. This TCR came from a female donor in good health and CMV-seropositive. CDR3 protein: CASSLGTGTGTDTQYF. The CDR3 region has the DNA TGTGCCAGCAGCTTGGGGACAGGTACCGGCACAGATACGCAGTATTTT. Using reference TRBV7-2 and TRBJ2-3 for the parts outside the CDR3, the full variable domain is GAGVSQSPSNKVTEKGKDVELRCDPISGHTALYWYRQSLGQGLEFLIYFQGNSAPDKSGLPSDRFSAERTGGSVSTLTIQRTQQEDSAVYLCASSLGTGTGTDTQYFGPGTRLTVL.